The next 11 T cell receptor beta chains were all read from a single sample in a study of control samples from healthy donors and cancer patients (dated by TCRdb to the early 2020s). Libraries were prepared through the immunoSEQ multiplex PCR assay. TCRdb obtained this table from immuneACCESS and retained in-frame rearrangements with V and J assigned. These tables miss some clones; where compared with another copy, unresolved V genes account for less than half of the shortfall, and the remainder is unexplained. This sample is represented by around 100,000 clones; less than 90% of them were singletons. The ten largest clonotypes hold roughly 18% of the sample. Sequences were obtained from blood. Receptors were obtained from a woman between 50 and 59 years old in good health.

The chain uses TRBV7-7 and TRBJ2-2; 11 bases are a match to TRBD2. After removal of 1 base from V and 2 bases from J, the junction contained 3 bases not matched to a gene. CDR1 and CDR2 (germline): SSHAT, FNYEAQ (reference sequence). CDR3 length equals 17 residues. CDR3 protein: CASSLGLAGGNTGELFF. The CDR3 nucleotides are TGTGCCAGCAGCTTAGGGCTAGCGGGGGGCAACACCGGGGAGCTGTTTTTT.

This chain connects TRBV2 to TRBJ2-5; a possible D gene is TRBD1 (6 bases). V lost 3 bases and J 5 bases, leaving 10 bases between the germline ends. The CDR3 runs to 13 residues. Germline lookup yields CDR1 SNHLY and CDR2 FYNNEI. The CDR3 sequence is CASSEGAWETQYF. CDR3 sequence (DNA): TGTGCCAGCAGTGAGGGGGCCTGGGAGACCCAGTACTTC.

The chain carries TRBV9 and TRBJ2-1; 7 nucleotides align to TRBD2. Germline V gene lookup returns CDR1 SGDLS and CDR2 YYNGEE. V was clipped by 0 bases and J by 0 bases; unmatched bases: 9. The CDR3 sequence is 18 residues long. The CDR3 loop reads CASSVVPSGTSSYNEQFF. The CDR3 nucleotides are TGTGCCAGCAGCGTAGTCCCCAGCGGGACGAGCTCCTACAATGAGCAGTTCTTC.

The rearrangement joins TRBV19 to TRBJ1-5, with TRBD1 matching 7 bases. V gave up 4 bases and J gave up 0 bases; unmatched junction bases: 9. This CDR3 region has 17 residues. Germline V gives CDR1 LNHDA, CDR2 SQIVND (reference sequence). The CDR3 protein is CASSTLTGDHSNQPQHF. The CDR3 nucleotides read TGTGCCAGTAGTACCCTCACAGGGGACCATAGCAATCAGCCCCAGCATTTT.

V usage is TRBV30 and J usage is TRBJ1-5; 8 bases map to TRBD1. The CDR3 covers 13 residues. V was pared by 1 base and J by 4 bases, with 0 bases of the junction left unmatched. CDR1 and CDR2 from the germline V gene are GTSNPN and SVGIG (reference sequence). The CDR3 here is CAWSDRGNQPQHF. The CDR3 DNA reads as TGTGCCTGGAGTGACAGGGGGAATCAGCCCCAGCATTTT.

CDR3 in DNA: TGTGCCAGCAGCTCTAAAACGGGAGCAGGGGAGACCCAGTACTTC. Encoded protein: CASSSKTGAGETQYF. V is TRBV7-9 and J is TRBJ2-5, with D tentatively TRBD2 (6 bases). Between the trimmed V and J ends, which lost 4 bases and 5 bases, there was a span of 17 bases. Germline loops: CDR1 SEHNR, CDR2 FQNEAQ (reference sequence). The CDR3 consists of 15 residues.

The chain couples TRBV12-5 to TRBJ1-1, with a tentative D call TRBD1 (5 bases). The CDR3 length is 14 residues. The germline V and J ends were trimmed by 6 bases and 2 bases, with 13 bases remaining between them. Germline CDR1 is LGHNT and CDR2 is FRNRAP. CDR3 amino acids: CASGKPRVNTEAFF. As DNA, the CDR3 is TGTGCTAGTGGGAAACCCAGGGTTAACACTGAAGCTTTCTTT.

This sequence joins TRBV7-8 and TRBJ1-1, with no clear D. The germline CDR1 and CDR2 sequences are SGHVS and FQNEAQ. This CDR3 region has 13 residues. Trimming cost V 1 base and J 1 base, with 4 bases left between them. The CDR3 DNA is TGTGCCAGCAGCTTAGTCAGGAACACTGAAGCTTTCTTT. Translated, it gives CASSLVRNTEAFF.

The V gene is TRBV5-1, the J gene TRBJ2-6; no firm D call. The CDR3 contains 16 residues. Germline CDR1 is SGHRS and CDR2 is YFSETQ. V lost 5 bases to trimming and J lost 0 bases, with 12 bases between them. The CDR3 protein is CASSETKFSGANVLTF. Written as DNA, the CDR3 is TGCGCCAGCAGTGAGACAAAGTTCTCTGGGGCCAACGTCCTGACTTTC.

This sequence joins TRBV30 and TRBJ2-7; D might be TRBD1 (6 bases). Trimming took off 6 bases at V and 2 bases at J, with 17 bases between the two ends. Germline lookup yields CDR1 GTSNPN and CDR2 SVGIG (reference sequence). This CDR3 is 14 amino acids long. The CDR3 DNA reads TGTGCCTGCATGATCTCAGGGGTCCCCTACGAGCAGTACTTC. It codes for CACMISGVPYEQYF.

The table lists this clone with a count of one. The rearrangement links TRBV12-3 or TRBV12-4 to TRBJ2-5, with 7 nucleotides matching TRBD1. J gave up 4 bases and V 10 bases, and 6 bases lay outside the gene matches. The CDR3 covers 12 residues. This chain's CDR3 is CATKGQSETQYF. CDR3 DNA: TGTGCCACCAAGGGACAGTCAGAGACCCAGTACTTC.